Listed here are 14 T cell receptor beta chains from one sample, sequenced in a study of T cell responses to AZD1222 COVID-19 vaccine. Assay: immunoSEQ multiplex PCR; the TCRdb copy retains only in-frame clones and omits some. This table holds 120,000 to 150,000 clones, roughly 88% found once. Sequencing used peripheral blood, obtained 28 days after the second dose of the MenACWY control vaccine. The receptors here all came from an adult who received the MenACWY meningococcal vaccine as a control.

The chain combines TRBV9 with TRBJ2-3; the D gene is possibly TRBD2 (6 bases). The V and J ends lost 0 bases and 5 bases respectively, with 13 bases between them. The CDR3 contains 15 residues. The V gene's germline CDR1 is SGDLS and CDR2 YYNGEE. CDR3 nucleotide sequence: TGTGCCAGCAGCGTAGGAGGGCGGGACTTAGATACGCAGTATTTT. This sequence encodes CASSVGGRDLDTQYF.

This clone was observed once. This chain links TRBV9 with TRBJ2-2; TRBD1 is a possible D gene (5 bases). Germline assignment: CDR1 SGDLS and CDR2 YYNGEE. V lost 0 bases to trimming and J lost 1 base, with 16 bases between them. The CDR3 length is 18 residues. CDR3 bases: TGTGCCAGCAGCGTAGGGGGTGACAGATATAAGAACACCGGGGAGCTGTTTTTT. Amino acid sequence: CASSVGGDRYKNTGELFF.

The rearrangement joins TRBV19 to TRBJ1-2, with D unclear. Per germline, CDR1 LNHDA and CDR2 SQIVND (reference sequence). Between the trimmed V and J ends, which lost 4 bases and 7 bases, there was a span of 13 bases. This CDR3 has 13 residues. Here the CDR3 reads CASSRVERSGYTF. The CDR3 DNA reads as TGTGCCAGTAGTAGGGTAGAACGCTCTGGCTACACCTTC.

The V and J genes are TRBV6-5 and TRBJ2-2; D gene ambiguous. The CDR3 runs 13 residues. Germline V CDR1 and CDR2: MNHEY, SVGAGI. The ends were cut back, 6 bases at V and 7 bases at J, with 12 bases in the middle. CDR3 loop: CASSYAWGGELFF. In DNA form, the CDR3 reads TGTGCCAGCAGCTACGCATGGGGCGGGGAGCTGTTTTTT.

This chain's CDR3 is CASSLTSGAYNEQFF. The CDR3, as DNA: TGCGCCAGCAGCTTGACTAGCGGGGCCTACAATGAGCAGTTCTTC. This sequence joins TRBV5-1 and TRBJ2-1; 10 bases align to TRBD2. CDR3 size: 15 residues. Germline CDR1 and CDR2: SGHRS and YFSETQ. The junction had 0 bases not matched to a gene; V was cut back by 1 base and J by 2 bases.

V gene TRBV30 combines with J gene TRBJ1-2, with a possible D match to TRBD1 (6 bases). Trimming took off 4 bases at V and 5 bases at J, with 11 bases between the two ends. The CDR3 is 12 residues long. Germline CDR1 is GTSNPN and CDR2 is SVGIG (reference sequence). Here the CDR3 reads CAWTTTGYGYTF. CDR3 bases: TGTGCCTGGACAACGACAGGATATGGCTACACCTTC.

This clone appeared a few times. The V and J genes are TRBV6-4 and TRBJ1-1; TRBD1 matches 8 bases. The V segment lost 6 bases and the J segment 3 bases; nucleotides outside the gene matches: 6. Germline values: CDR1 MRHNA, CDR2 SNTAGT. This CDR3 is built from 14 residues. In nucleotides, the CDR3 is TGTGCCAGCAGGATTTCGACAGGGGACACTGAAGCTTTCTTT. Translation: CASRISTGDTEAFF.

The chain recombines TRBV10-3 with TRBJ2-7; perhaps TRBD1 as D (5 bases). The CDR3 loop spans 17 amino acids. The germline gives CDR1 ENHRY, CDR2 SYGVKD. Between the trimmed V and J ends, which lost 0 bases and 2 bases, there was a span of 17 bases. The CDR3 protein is CAISESTTDPITYEQYF. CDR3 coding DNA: TGTGCCATCAGTGAGTCAACGACAGACCCTATTACCTACGAGCAGTACTTC.

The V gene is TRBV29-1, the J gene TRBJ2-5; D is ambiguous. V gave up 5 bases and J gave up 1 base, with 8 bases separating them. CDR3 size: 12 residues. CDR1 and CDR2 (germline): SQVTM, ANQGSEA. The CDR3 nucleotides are TGCAGCGTTTTTTACAGCCAAGAGACCCAGTACTTC. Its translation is CSVFYSQETQYF.

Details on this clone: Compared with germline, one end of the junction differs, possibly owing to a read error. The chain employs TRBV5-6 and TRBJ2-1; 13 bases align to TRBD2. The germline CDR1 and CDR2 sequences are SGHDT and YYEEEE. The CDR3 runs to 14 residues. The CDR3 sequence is CASSLGTSGRGSIF. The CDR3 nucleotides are TGTGCCAGCAGCTTGGGGACTAGCGGGAGAGGGTCGATCTTC.

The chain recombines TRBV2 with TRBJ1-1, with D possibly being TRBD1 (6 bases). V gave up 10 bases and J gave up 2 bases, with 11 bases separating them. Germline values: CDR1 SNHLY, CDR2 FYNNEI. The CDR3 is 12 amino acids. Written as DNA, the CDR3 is TGTGCCACCGGGACATCAAACACTGAAGCTTTCTTT. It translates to CATGTSNTEAFF.

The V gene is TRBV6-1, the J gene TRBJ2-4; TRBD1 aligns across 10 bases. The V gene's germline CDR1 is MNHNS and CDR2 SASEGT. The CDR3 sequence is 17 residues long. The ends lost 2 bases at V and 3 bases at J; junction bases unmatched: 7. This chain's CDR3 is CASSEIWGTGVKNIQYF. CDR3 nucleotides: TGTGCCAGCAGTGAAATCTGGGGGACAGGGGTCAAAAACATTCAGTACTTC.

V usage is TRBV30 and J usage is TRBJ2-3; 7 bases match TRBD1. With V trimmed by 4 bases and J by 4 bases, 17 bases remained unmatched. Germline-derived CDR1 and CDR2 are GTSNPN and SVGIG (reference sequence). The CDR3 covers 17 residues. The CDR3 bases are TGTGCCTGGACATGGCAAGGAGGAAGGGGGCGATCAGATACGCAGTATTTT. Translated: CAWTWQGGRGRSDTQYF.

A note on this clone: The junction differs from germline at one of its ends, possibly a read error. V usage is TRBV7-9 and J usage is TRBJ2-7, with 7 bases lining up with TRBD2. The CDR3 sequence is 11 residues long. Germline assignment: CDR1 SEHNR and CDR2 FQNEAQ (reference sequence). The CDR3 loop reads CASTSTSGVDF. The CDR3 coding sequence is TGTGCCAGCACCAGCACAAGCGGGGTGGACTTC. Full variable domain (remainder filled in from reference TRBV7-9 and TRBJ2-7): DTGVSQNPRHKITKRGQNVTFRCDPISEHNRLYWYRQTLGQGPEFLTYFQNEAQLEKSRLLSDRFSAERPKGSFSTLEIQRTEQGDSAMYLCASTSTSGVDFGPGTRLTVT.